The rows below give T cell receptor beta chains drawn from one sample of a study of blood T cell repertoires in COVID-19. Assay used: immunoSEQ multiplex PCR; TCRdb lists only in-frame clones, some missing. The table lists 70,000 to 100,000 clones, about 71% of them singletons. The sample consisted of peripheral blood. The receptors were gathered from a woman aged 60-70 years in a cohort sampled during active or convalescent COVID-19. CDR3s include the opening cysteine and the closing phenylalanine or tryptophan. The D gene is left open where the match is weak. The size of a clone is reported for some rows only, either as once, few or many, or as a class for expanded clones.

>TRBJ2-5|TRBD1|TRBV24-1|.
CATSDPGTGETQYF
TGTGCCACCAGTGATCCGGGGACAGGAGAGACCCAGTACTTC
>TRBJ2-3|TRBD1|TRBV30|.
CAWSKGGQGLDTQYF
TGTGCCTGGAGCAAAGGGGGACAGGGTCTGGATACGCAGTATTTT
>TRBJ1-3|.|TRBV5-1|.
CASSLLSGSSGNTIYF
TGCGCCAGCAGCTTGCTCTCCGGGAGCTCTGGAAACACCATATATTTT
>TRBJ1-2|.|TRBV30|.
CAWRGTGSYGYTF
TGTGCCTGGAGGGGAACAGGGTCCTATGGCTACACCTTC
>TRBJ1-2|TRBD1|TRBV7-7|.
CASSLQFQGASNYGYTF
TGTGCTAGCAGCCTACAATTCCAGGGGGCTTCTAACTATGGCTACACCTTC
>TRBJ1-1|.|TRBV29-1|.
CSVRLRVITNTEAFF
TGCAGCGTTCGGCTCCGGGTTATCACGAACACTGAAGCTTTCTTT
>TRBJ2-5|TRBD2|TRBV10-3|few
CAISESWASGGGETQYF
TGTGCCATAAGTGAGTCGTGGGCTAGCGGGGGCGGAGAGACCCAGTACTTC
>TRBJ2-4|.|TRBV3-1/TRBV3-2|.
CASSLRGIGIQYF
TGTGCCAGCAGCCTCCGCGGGATCGGCATTCAGTACTTC
>TRBJ1-1|.|TRBV4-1|.
CASSQAGLLNTEAFF
TGCGCCAGCAGCCAAGCAGGGTTATTGAACACTGAAGCTTTCTTT
>TRBJ2-1|TRBD2|TRBV6-1|.
CASSDQRGGDEQFF
TGTGCCAGCAGTGACCAGCGGGGGGGCGATGAGCAGTTCTTC
>TRBJ2-5|.|TRBV5-4|.
CASSSQETQYF
TGTGCCAGCAGCTCGCAAGAGACCCAGTACTTC
>TRBJ1-2|TRBD1|TRBV7-3|few
CASSPTGGHYGYTF
TGTGCCAGCAGCCCAACAGGGGGCCACTATGGCTACACCTTC
>TRBJ2-5|.|TRBV7-3|many
CASSPLGVFGETQYF
TGTGCCAGCAGCCCCTTAGGGGTTTTCGGCGAGACCCAGTACTTC
>TRBJ1-4|.|TRBV5-5|.
CASKRTPLHNEKLFF
TGTGCCAGCAAGAGGACTCCCCTTCATAATGAAAAACTGTTTTTT
>TRBJ1-4|TRBD1|TRBV28|few
CASSSPGQGVPLFF
TGTGCCAGCAGTTCACCGGGACAGGGTGTGCCGCTGTTTTTT
>TRBJ1-3|.|TRBV11-2|.
CASSQQGLVGNTIYF
TGTGCCAGCAGCCAACAGGGTTTAGTCGGAAACACCATATATTTT
>TRBJ1-2|TRBD1|TRBV18|.
CASSQNRGRDYGYTF
TGTGCCAGCTCACAGAACAGGGGGCGTGACTATGGCTACACCTTC
>TRBJ1-2|.|TRBV5-4|.
CASSLQGEGYGYTF
TGTGCCAGCAGCTTACAGGGAGAGGGGTATGGCTACACCTTC
>TRBJ2-7|TRBD1|TRBV4-3|.
CASSLTGGYEQYF
TGCGCCAGCAGCCTCACAGGGGGCTACGAGCAGTACTTC
>TRBJ2-2|TRBD1|TRBV28|.
CASEGQGGQLYTGELFF
TGTGCCAGCGAAGGACAGGGGGGACAGTTGTACACCGGGGAGCTGTTTTTT
>TRBJ2-7|.|TRBV4-1|.
CASSQIGFSYEQYF
TGCGCCAGCAGCCAAATCGGGTTCTCCTACGAGCAGTACTTC
>TRBJ2-1|TRBD1|TRBV4-3|.
CASSLRQGARYEQFF
TGCGCCAGCAGCCTTCGACAGGGGGCTCGGTATGAGCAGTTCTTC
>TRBJ1-5|TRBD1|TRBV18|few
CASSPETGHDQPQHF
TGTGCCAGCTCACCAGAGACAGGGCATGATCAGCCCCAGCATTTT
>TRBJ1-5|TRBD1|TRBV2|once
CASTLGVGQGNQPQHF
TGTGCCAGCACCCTAGGGGTGGGACAGGGCAATCAGCCCCAGCATTTT
>TRBJ2-2|.|TRBV6-2/TRBV6-3|.
CASSYSKGQGRITGELFF
TGTGCCAGCAGTTACTCGAAGGGTCAGGGCCGTATCACCGGGGAGCTGTTTTTT
>TRBJ2-2|TRBD1|TRBV13|few
CASAYGSGRQGYTGELFF
TGTGCCAGCGCATATGGTTCCGGACGACAGGGCTACACCGGGGAGCTGTTTTTT
>TRBJ2-1|TRBD1|TRBV24-1|.
CATSGTGEQFF
TGTGCCACCAGCGGGACAGGCGAGCAGTTCTTC
>TRBJ2-3|TRBD1|TRBV19|.
CAVQGLSTDTQYF
TGTGCCGTACAGGGGCTAAGCACAGATACGCAGTATTTT
>TRBJ1-2|.|TRBV2|.
CASRRGQLYGYTF
TGTGCCAGCAGGCGAGGACAGCTTTATGGCTACACCTTC
>TRBJ1-2|TRBD1|TRBV18|.
CASSPDRVGGYTF
TGTGCCAGCTCACCTGACAGGGTGGGTGGCTACACCTTC
>TRBJ1-5|.|TRBV5-1|.
CASSLRDRLGNQPQHF
TGCGCCAGCAGCCTACGAGACAGGCTTGGCAATCAGCCCCAGCATTTT
>TRBJ1-5|.|TRBV5-1|.
CASSLVGGQPQHF
TGCGCCAGCAGCTTGGTGGGAGGACAGCCCCAGCATTTT
>TRBJ2-3|TRBD2|TRBV4-1|few
CASSQDLGGVGGTDTQYF
TGCGCCAGCAGCCAAGATTTGGGAGGGGTAGGCGGCACAGATACGCAGTATTTT
>TRBJ2-3|TRBD2|TRBV5-4|.
CASSSTSKDTQYF
TGTGCCAGCAGCTCGACTAGCAAAGATACGCAGTATTTT
>TRBJ2-4|.|TRBV19|.
CASSIGQAENIQYF
TGTGCCAGTAGTATTGGGCAGGCCGAAAACATTCAGTACTTC
>TRBJ2-1|TRBD1|TRBV18|.
CASSQLGQGTTNNEQFF
TGTGCCAGCTCACAATTAGGACAGGGGACGACGAACAATGAGCAGTTCTTC
>TRBJ1-1|.|TRBV18|.
CASSPTAGLNTEAFF
TGTGCCAGCTCACCAACGGCAGGGCTGAACACTGAAGCTTTCTTT
>TRBJ1-4|.|TRBV10-2|.
CASSWGVGNEKLFF
TGCGCCAGCAGTTGGGGCGTGGGGAATGAAAAACTGTTTTTT
>TRBJ2-3|TRBD1|TRBV5-5|few
CASRTRTIGTADTQYF
TGTGCCAGCAGAACCCGAACAATAGGGACAGCAGATACGCAGTATTTT
>TRBJ2-7|.|TRBV21-1|once
CASSTDLRGEQYF
TGTGCCAGCAGCACAGACCTCCGGGGGGAGCAGTACTTC
>TRBJ2-3|TRBD1|TRBV5-4|.
CASSRDRRDTDTQYF
TGTGCCAGCAGCCGGGACAGGAGAGACACAGATACGCAGTATTTT
>TRBJ2-2|.|TRBV4-3|.
CASSQGVVGRGGELFF
TGCGCCAGCAGCCAAGGTGTTGTGGGGCGTGGCGGGGAGCTGTTTTTT
>TRBJ2-1|.|TRBV5-4|.
CASSLTTNSYNEQFF
TGTGCCAGCAGCTTGACTACCAACTCCTACAATGAGCAGTTCTTC
>TRBJ2-1|TRBD1|TRBV4-2|.
CASSQGQGRSYNEQFF
TGTGCCAGCAGCCAGGGACAGGGACGCTCCTACAATGAGCAGTTCTTC